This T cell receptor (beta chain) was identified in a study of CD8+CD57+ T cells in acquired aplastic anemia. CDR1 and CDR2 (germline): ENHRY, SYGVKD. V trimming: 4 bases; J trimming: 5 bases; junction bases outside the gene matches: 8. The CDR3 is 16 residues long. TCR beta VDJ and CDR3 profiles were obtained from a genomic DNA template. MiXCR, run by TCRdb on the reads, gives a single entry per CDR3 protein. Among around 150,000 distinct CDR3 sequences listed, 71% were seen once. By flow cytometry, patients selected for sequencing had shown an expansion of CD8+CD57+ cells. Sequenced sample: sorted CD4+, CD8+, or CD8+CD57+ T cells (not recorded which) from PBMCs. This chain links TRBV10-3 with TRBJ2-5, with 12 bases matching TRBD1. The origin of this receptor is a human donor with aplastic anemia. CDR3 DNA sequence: TGTGCCATCAGTGTGGGGACAGGGGGCGCCTCGGAGACCCAGTACTTC. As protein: CAISVGTGGASETQYF.